This T cell receptor (beta chain) was observed in a study of cytotoxic CD8 clonotypes in ibrutinib-treated CLL (dated by TCRdb to about 2021). Regarding the complete study: In this cohort, 15 patients were treatment-naive and about a dozen were relapsed/refractory, while some 18 had unmutated IGHV. Responses were partial in approximately 24 patients and complete in 2; after median approximately 69 months follow-up, some 15 stayed in remission and roughly twelve progressed. Response samples were obtained after a median of 12 months of treatment, with a range of about 6 to 36 months. On average, each sample yielded about 250,000 productive templates and 85,000 to 95,000 productive rearrangements. Of the approximately 94 people in the trial, about 25 had longitudinal samples available. Cryopreserved peripheral blood mononuclear cells were obtained prior to treatment, at the time of response, and at either disease progression or sustained remission. Every sample from remission and from progressive disease was obtained while the patients were still on ibrutinib.

What the work shows at the level of the full study, not this receptor alone: Clonality increased at ibrutinib response, stayed stable in sustained remission, and fell back toward baseline at progression. Baseline clonality was found to be higher than that of age-matched healthy donors and was strongly correlated with circulating CD8+ T-cell counts. Sustained-remission and progressing patients did not have matched sampling times, and lymph node repertoires were not examined. Public clonotypes were rare and either shrank or stayed stable during treatment, and the rise in clonality at ibrutinib response reflected expansion of private clonotypes.

The junction shows trimming of 3 bases on V and 1 base on J, plus 7 bases between the germline ends. The germline V gene (reference sequence) sets CDR1 to PRHDT and CDR2 to FYEKMQ. The cysteine opens and the phenylalanine closes a CDR3 of 13 amino acids. Only CDR3 DNA remains: 39 bases, in frame from the first base. The sample's time point, from its label and the paper: roughly 25 months on ibrutinib. For TCR beta library preparation, roughly 1.8 micrograms of genomic DNA was extracted from cryopreserved PBMCs. High-throughput TCR beta sequencing was performed on longitudinal blood samples from CLL patients receiving ibrutinib monotherapy. Patients were enrolled in a phase 2 open-label single-center ibrutinib monotherapy trial. Remarks on this clone: The antigen it binds to is not known. Base qualities are not at hand, and no much larger clone is one base apart.

On a MiSeq, deep resolution sequencing aimed for a depth between 1 in 1 million and 1 in 200,000 T cells, with each clonotype covered roughly 10x on average. The immunoSEQ hsTCRB Kit was used to generate the TCR beta libraries. Per the authors' processing: ImmunoSEQ Data Assistant and ImmunoSEQ Analyzer were used for data analysis, and V, D and J genes were assigned according to IMGT definitions. Clonality, which ranges from 0 to 1, was calculated by subtracting the normalized Shannon entropy of productive rearrangement frequencies from one. Only overrepresented clonotypes making up at least 0.05% of each patient's repertoire were included in the public clonotype analysis. Some twelve repertoires from age-matched healthy donors, obtained from immuneACCESS, served as clonality controls. TCRdb obtained this table from immuneACCESS and retained in-frame rearrangements with V and J assigned. These tables miss some clones; where compared with another copy, unresolved V genes account for less than half of the shortfall, and the remainder is unexplained. That table supplies the V and J calls and clone size; D and trimming were determined from the DNA. This sample gives tens of thousands of clones in total; approximately 87% of them show up just once. The ten biggest clones cover less than 45% of the sample.

The clonotype originates from a human donor with chronic lymphocytic leukemia. The sample here was PBMCs, taken after 24 months of ibrutinib treatment. The V and J segments used are TRBV13 and TRBJ2-7, with the D gene call left open. In nucleotide form, the sequence is TGTGCCAGCAGCTTGGACGGATCCTACGAGCAGTACTTC. This is translated as CASSLDGSYEQYF.